The source of this T cell receptor (beta chain) is a study of OX40 agonist ivuxolimab in advanced cancers. Looking at the study overall: The group had a mean age of roughly 65 years, ranged from about 23 to 85, and was 82.7% male. Study-wide results and caveats: Fewer expanded clones were found on average in CD4+ than in CD8+ T cells.

As regards this clone: Its antigen is undetermined.

Sequencing was performed with immunoSEQ multiplex PCR; in TCRdb, only in-frame clones are kept and a portion is missing. Here the sample spans 48,000 or so clones, about 81% being singletons. The specimen comprised CD4+ or CD8+ T cells sorted from blood, sampled in a trial of the OX40 agonist ivuxolimab. The sequence derives from an adult with an advanced solid tumor such as melanoma, head and neck, liver or kidney cancer.

The CDR3 DNA is TGTGCCAGCAGCCAGTCATATACGCAGTATTTT. Residues: CASSQSYTQYF. The chain uses TRBV6-5 and TRBJ2-3; D not certain. This CDR3 is built from 11 residues. Trimming cost V 6 bases and J 7 bases, with 8 bases left between them. CDR1 is MNHEY and CDR2 is SVGAGI in the germline V gene.